The 32 T cell receptor beta chains below were found in one sample sequenced in a study of vaccination effects on CD4 cells after COVID-19. Assay used: immunoSEQ multiplex PCR; TCRdb lists only in-frame clones, some missing. In the table there are around 25,000 clones, around 79% of which are singletons. Antigens of these TCRs are unknown. Antigen-specific CD4+ T cells were expanded (with viral peptide pools) by the ViraFEST assay ahead of sequencing. Culturing for around ten days preceded CD4+ T cell isolation. Each person got two doses of an mRNA SARS-CoV-2 vaccine, BNT162b2 or mRNA-1273. The sequencing here drew on CD4+ T cells from PBMCs cultured with SARS-CoV-2 spike peptides, taken after COVID-19 vaccination. These receptors were taken from a human donor who received a COVID-19 vaccine. Some clones in this sample may be carry-over from other donors' samples.

V gene TRBV28 combines with J gene TRBJ1-1; 7 bases match TRBD1. The germline gives CDR1 MDHEN, CDR2 SYDVKM. V lost 6 bases and J lost 4; bases outside the gene matches: 2. The CDR3 is 12 residues long. CDR3 in amino acids: CASSDRATEAFF. As DNA, the CDR3 is TGTGCCAGCAGCGACAGGGCCACTGAAGCTTTCTTT.

The rearrangement links TRBV25-1 to TRBJ1-2, with 7 bases aligning to TRBD1. With 3 bases clipped from V and 5 bases from J, the junction kept 9 bases outside the gene matches. Germline loops: CDR1 MGHDK, CDR2 SYGVNS. CDR3 length: 15 residues. The CDR3 here is CASSDPQGTEYGYTF. In nucleotides, the CDR3 is TGTGCCAGCAGTGACCCACAGGGGACTGAATATGGCTACACCTTC.

This clone has a single count. The chain is built from TRBV5-1 and TRBJ1-3; D is uncertain. With 4 bases removed from V and 2 bases from J, the gap between germline ends came to 10 bases. Germline V gene data show CDR1 as SGHRS and CDR2 as YFSETQ. The CDR3 consists of 14 residues. This chain's CDR3 is CASSPGQPGNTIYF. In DNA, the CDR3 is TGCGCCAGCAGCCCAGGCCAACCTGGAAACACCATATATTTT. Together with reference TRBV5-1 and TRBJ1-3, the CDR3 gives the full variable domain: KAGVTQTPRYLIKTRGQQVTLSCSPISGHRSVSWYQQTPGQGLQFLFEYFSETQRNKGNFPGRFSGRQFSNSRSEMNVSTLELGDSALYLCASSPGQPGNTIYFGEGSWLTVV.

J is TRBJ1-6 and V is TRBV27; D may be TRBD1 (5 bases). There are 16 residues in the CDR3. The germline CDR1 and CDR2 sequences are MNHEY and SMNVEV (reference sequence). Deletions cut 2 bases from V and 7 bases from J, with 15 bases between. The CDR3 protein is CASSLGRQGENSPLHF. The CDR3, as DNA: TGTGCCAGCAGTTTAGGGAGGCAGGGCGAAAATTCACCCCTCCACTTT.

This clone was counted a few times. The chain recombines TRBV7-9 with TRBJ1-1, with D uncertain. This CDR3 region has 12 residues. Per the germline V gene, CDR1 is SEHNR and CDR2 is FQNEAQ (reference sequence). Trimming pared 5 bases from V and 5 bases from J, leaving 9 bases between. CDR3 amino acids: CASSQGGTEAFF. DNA of the CDR3: TGTGCCAGCAGCCAAGGTGGAACTGAAGCTTTCTTT.

The genes are TRBV5-6 and TRBJ2-1, with D possibly called TRBD1 or TRBD2 (5 bases each). The germline V gene encodes CDR1 SGHDT and CDR2 YYEEEE. V was clipped by 0 bases and J by 12 bases, with 13 bases between them. The CDR3 sequence is 13 residues long. CDR3 DNA: TGTGCCAGCAGCTTGGGGGTAACGGGGCGGCAGTTCTTC. Encoded protein: CASSLGVTGRQFF.

The chain links TRBV12-3 or TRBV12-4 to TRBJ2-3; maybe TRBD1 (6 bases). The ends were cut back, 9 bases at V and 2 bases at J, with 12 bases in the middle. The CDR3 extends over 13 amino acids. The CDR3 DNA is TGTGCCAGTATGGGGGCGATCACAGATACGCAGTATTTT. It is translated as CASMGAITDTQYF.

In regard to this clone: Other DNA sequences in the same sample also yield this CDR3. V and J are TRBV5-1 and TRBJ2-3; maybe TRBD1 (6 bases). The germline CDR1 and CDR2 sequences are SGHRS and YFSETQ. The V end lost 0 bases, the J end lost 5 bases, and 7 bases lay between the germline ends. CDR3 length: 13 residues. The CDR3 nucleotides read TGCGCCAGCAGCTTGGCAGGGGAAGATACGCAGTATTTT. Translated: CASSLAGEDTQYF.

The V call is TRBV4-1, the J call TRBJ2-2, with D uncertain. The ends were cut back, 3 bases at V and 4 bases at J, with 6 bases in the middle. The CDR3 totals 13 residues. CDR1 is MGHRA and CDR2 is YSYEKL in the germline V gene. The CDR3 DNA is TGCGCCAGCAGCCAGGGAACCACCGGGGAGCTGTTTTTT. Translation gives CASSQGTTGELFF.

This chain joins TRBV2 and TRBJ2-7; D unresolved. The CDR3 covers 13 residues. Germline CDR1 is SNHLY and CDR2 is FYNNEI. V was trimmed by 2 bases and J by 2 bases, leaving 7 bases between them. In DNA, the CDR3 is TGTGCCAGCAGTGAACAGGTCGCCTACGAGCAGTACGTC. Translating gives CASSEQVAYEQYV.

This chain joins TRBV11-2 and TRBJ2-5; no clear D gene. Trimming took off 0 bases at V and 1 base at J, with 12 bases between the two ends. The CDR3 runs 16 residues. The germline gives CDR1 SGHAT, CDR2 FQNNGV. The CDR3 protein is CASSLERPPVQETQYF. The DNA for the CDR3 is TGTGCCAGCAGCTTAGAAAGGCCCCCAGTCCAAGAGACCCAGTACTTC.

This clone is judged medium-sized. The chain links TRBV18 to TRBJ1-2, with D unresolved. Trimming left V 3 bases short and J 0 bases short, with 14 bases between. The germline V gene has CDR1 KGHSH and CDR2 LQKENI. The CDR3 is made up of 16 amino acids. CDR3 sequence reads: CASSPFSRQSNYGYTF. In DNA form, the CDR3 reads TGTGCCAGCTCACCGTTTTCCAGGCAATCTAACTATGGCTACACCTTC.

V usage is TRBV11-2 and J usage is TRBJ2-1, with D possibly TRBD1 on 6 matching bases. This CDR3 spans 15 amino acids. V was clipped by 1 base and J by 4 bases, with 11 bases between them. Germline lookup yields CDR1 SGHAT and CDR2 FQNNGV. In DNA form, the CDR3 reads TGTGCCAGCAGCTTAGGGCAGGGGCAGTACAATGAGCAGTTCTTC. It codes for CASSLGQGQYNEQFF.

J is TRBJ1-1 and V is TRBV29-1; D ambiguous. The CDR3 has 10 residues. V was cut by 6 bases and J by 4 bases, with 6 bases left in between. Germline CDR1 reads SQVTM; CDR2 reads ANQGSEA. The CDR3 here is CSVAPTEAFF. The DNA for the CDR3 is TGCAGCGTCGCCCCCACTGAAGCTTTCTTT. The full variable domain, its missing parts supplied by reference TRBV29-1 and TRBJ1-1, is SAVISQKPSRDICQRGTSLTIQCQVDSQVTMMFWYRQQPGQSLTLIATANQGSEATYESGFVIDKFPISRPNLTFSTLTVSNMSPEDSSIYLCSVAPTEAFFGQGTRLTVV.

The rearrangement uses TRBV27 and TRBJ1-5; 10 bases align to TRBD1. The CDR3 is 14 amino acids. CDR1 and CDR2 from the germline V gene are MNHEY and SMNVEV (reference sequence). J was trimmed by 6 bases and V by 3 bases; bases with no gene match: 2. As DNA, the CDR3 is TGTGCCAGCAGTTTCCGGGACAGGGGTCAGCCCCAGCATTTT. Translating it yields CASSFRDRGQPQHF.

This clone was seen just once. The chain has TRBV25-1 and TRBJ1-1; 10 bases map to TRBD1. CDR1 is MGHDK and CDR2 is SYGVNS in the germline V gene. The CDR3 totals 15 residues. V gave up 5 bases and J gave up 3 bases; unmatched junction bases: 6. CDR3 residues: CASSFAGQGYTEAFF. The CDR3 region has the DNA TGTGCCAGCAGTTTTGCGGGACAGGGGTACACTGAAGCTTTCTTT.

The rearrangement links TRBV7-3 to TRBJ2-2, with 11 bases lining up with TRBD1. CDR3 length equals 15 residues. Germline CDR1 and CDR2: SGHTA and FQGTGA. V trimming: 2 bases; J trimming: 5 bases; junction bases outside the gene matches: 1. The CDR3 is CASSLGQGATGELFF. In DNA, the CDR3 is TGTGCCAGCAGCTTAGGACAGGGGGCAACCGGGGAGCTGTTTTTT.

The V and J genes are TRBV21-1 and TRBJ2-7. TRBV21-1 corresponds to a pseudogene. The CDR3 consists of 16 residues. CDR3 sequence: CASSKGIRDGRYEQYV. DNA of the CDR3: TGTGCCAGCAGCAAAGGTATCCGGGACGGGCGCTACGAGCAGTACGTC.

Worth noting for this clone: Compared with germline, one end of the junction differs, possibly owing to a read error. The rearrangement uses TRBV6-1 and TRBJ1-1; no firm D call. Germline loops: CDR1 MNHNS, CDR2 SASEGT. The CDR3 runs to 13 residues. The CDR3 nucleotides are TGTGTCAGCAGTGAAGTTCGGAACACTGAAGCTTTCTTT. Amino acid sequence: CVSSEVRNTEAFF.

Written as DNA, the CDR3 is TGCAGTGCTGGGGGGCAGGGGAAGCAGTACGTC. Translation gives CSAGGQGKQYV. The chain couples TRBV20-1 to TRBJ2-7, with D possibly called TRBD1 or TRBD2 (6 bases each). The CDR3 covers 11 residues. In germline, CDR1 is DFQATT, CDR2 SNEGSKA (reference sequence). V was shortened by 5 bases and J by 8 bases, with 13 bases between the two germline ends.

The chain carries TRBV5-8 and TRBJ1-6, with 7 bases that match TRBD1. This CDR3 spans 15 amino acids. From germline, CDR1 is SGHTS and CDR2 YDEGEE. The V gene end was trimmed by 0 bases and the J gene end by 8 bases; junction bases not matched to a gene: 5. CDR3 nucleotides: TGTGCCAGCAGCTTGGGGGGACAGTATGATTCACCCCTCCACTTT. Translating it yields CASSLGGQYDSPLHF.

The rearrangement uses TRBV6-6 and TRBJ2-2, with 8 bases matching TRBD2. The CDR3 runs to 17 residues. With V trimmed by 5 bases and J by 6 bases, 14 bases remained unmatched. Germline V CDR1 and CDR2: MNHNY, SVGAGI (reference sequence). The CDR3 DNA is TGTGCCAGCAGTCCCCCTCCGGGACTAGGTGTCGCCGGGGAGCTGTTTTTT. Translating it yields CASSPPPGLGVAGELFF.

This clone was observed once. The chain joins TRBV5-1 to TRBJ1-1; D remains ambiguous. This CDR3 has 16 residues. Germline V lookup: CDR1 SGHRS, CDR2 YFSETQ. Trimming took 4 bases from V and 1 from J, leaving 17 bases between them. The CDR3 is CASSLNVYRENTEAFF. The DNA of the CDR3 is TGCGCCAGCAGCCTAAACGTCTACCGGGAGAACACTGAAGCTTTCTTT. Combining the CDR3 with reference TRBV5-1 and TRBJ1-1 gives the whole variable domain KAGVTQTPRYLIKTRGQQVTLSCSPISGHRSVSWYQQTPGQGLQFLFEYFSETQRNKGNFPGRFSGRQFSNSRSEMNVSTLELGDSALYLCASSLNVYRENTEAFFGQGTRLTVV.

This clone occurred once. The V and J genes are TRBV2 and TRBJ2-3, with 7 bases lining up with TRBD1. Germline-derived CDR1 and CDR2 are SNHLY and FYNNEI. V lost 6 bases and J lost 7; bases outside the gene matches: 10. The CDR3 is 14 residues long. The CDR3 reads CASSSGTDFYTQYF. CDR3 nucleotide sequence: TGTGCCAGCAGCTCCGGGACAGACTTTTATACGCAGTATTTT.

This clone occurred once. The V gene is TRBV29-1, the J gene TRBJ2-1; D is unclear. Germline lookup yields CDR1 SQVTM and CDR2 ANQGSEA. V was shortened by 5 bases and J by 0 bases, with 8 bases between the two germline ends. The CDR3 totals 13 residues. CDR3 residues: CSVRLSSYNEQFF. CDR3 bases: TGCAGCGTTAGGTTGAGCTCCTACAATGAGCAGTTCTTC.

This chain uses TRBV5-1 with TRBJ2-3, with TRBD2 as a possible D gene (5 bases). The CDR3 is made up of 15 amino acids. V dropped 5 bases and J dropped 0 bases, with 13 bases sitting between them. Germline CDR1 is SGHRS and CDR2 is YFSETQ. CDR3 residues: CASRKEAESTDTQYF. The CDR3 nucleotides are TGCGCCAGCAGAAAAGAAGCGGAGAGCACAGATACGCAGTATTTT.

The chain joins TRBV7-9 to TRBJ2-2, with unresolved D. Trimming removed 5 bases from V and 5 bases from J, with 9 bases in between. The V gene's germline CDR1 is SEHNR and CDR2 FQNEAQ (reference sequence). This CDR3 spans 13 amino acids. The CDR3 here is CASSNPGTGELFF. The DNA of the CDR3 is TGTGCCAGCAGCAACCCCGGGACCGGGGAGCTGTTTTTT.

The rearrangement links TRBV24-1 to TRBJ2-4; 7 nucleotides agree with TRBD2. The CDR3 loop spans 14 amino acids. Trimming at V came to 4 bases and at J to 11 bases, leaving 10 bases not matched to a gene. CDR1 is KGHDR, CDR2 SFDVKD, per germline. The CDR3 coding sequence is TGTGCCACCAGTGAGTCAAGGACGGCGGGGGTTCAGTACTTC. It codes for CATSESRTAGVQYF.

The chain employs TRBV6-6 and TRBJ1-6; D not certain. The CDR3 is 16 amino acids. The ends were cut back, 2 bases at V and 9 bases at J, with 17 bases in the middle. Germline V gives CDR1 MNHNY, CDR2 SVGAGI (reference sequence). In DNA form, the CDR3 reads TGTGCCAGCAGTTACGGTTGGACGAACCCCCCTTCACCCCTCCACTTT. Protein sequence: CASSYGWTNPPSPLHF.

The sample holds one count of this clone. This rearrangement joins TRBV4-1 to TRBJ2-5; unclear D gene. V was clipped by 2 bases and J by 1 base, with 14 bases between them. CDR1 is MGHRA and CDR2 is YSYEKL in the germline V gene. This CDR3 contains 16 residues. The CDR3 is CASSQLNLGFQETQYF. For the CDR3, the DNA is TGCGCCAGCAGCCAATTGAATTTGGGATTCCAAGAGACCCAGTACTTC.

CDR3 region: CASSPRPVGAKNIQYF. The CDR3 DNA follows: TGTGCCAGCAGTCCACGCCCCGTAGGGGCCAAAAACATTCAGTACTTC. The chain joins TRBV28 to TRBJ2-4; D is unresolved. This CDR3 comprises 16 residues. Looked up from germline, CDR1 is MDHEN and CDR2 is SYDVKM. The V end was cut by 5 bases, the J end by 1 base, with 15 bases between.

The chain couples TRBV7-2 to TRBJ2-3; D is ambiguous. The ends were cut back, 5 bases at V and 2 bases at J, with 14 bases in the middle. Germline loops: CDR1 SGHTA, CDR2 FQGNSA. CDR3 size: 15 residues. CDR3 residues: CASSPPGSATDTQYF. In DNA, the CDR3 is TGTGCCAGCAGCCCCCCGGGTTCGGCCACAGATACGCAGTATTTT.